The clone carrying this T cell receptor beta chain occurred a few times. CDR1 is SGHTA and CDR2 is FQGNSA in the germline V gene. V shed 7 bases and J shed 0 bases, with 8 bases lying between them. There are 13 residues in the CDR3. This specimen belongs to a study of blood T cells in healthy people across ages. Primers used in a second PCR of about 7 to 12 cycles were a sample-barcoded 5' primer and a J-beta primer mix. TCRdb passed the 5' RACE reads through MiXCR, listing each CDR3 protein once. The sample lists under 1,000,000 distinct CDR3 sequences; around 50% were seen once. This chain links TRBV7-2 with TRBJ2-3, with no clear D. The sample was blood. The clonotype originates from a man older than 75 in good health. The CDR3 DNA sequence: TGTGCCAGCACCAATCCCAGCACAGATACGCAGTATTTT. It yields the protein CASTNPSTDTQYF.